The 21 T cell receptor beta chains below were found in one sample sequenced in a study of blood T cell repertoires in COVID-19 (dated by TCRdb to 2019 to 2021). Receptor amplification or capture employed the immunoSEQ multiplex PCR assay. Imported from immuneACCESS, the table was reduced by TCRdb to in-frame sequences with V and J called. These copies leave out some clones; in studies compared against another copy, an unresolved V gene accounts for under half, and the cause of the remainder is not known. The sample table shows about 100,000 clones, and about 89% are seen once. The biggest ten clones account for around 2.1% of the sample. Material: peripheral blood. The receptors derive from a man between 45 and 60 years old with active COVID-19.

The rearrangement joins TRBV29-1 to TRBJ2-1; 13 bases match TRBD2. J lost 1 base, V lost 7 bases, and 7 bases had no gene match. Germline V gene sequence: CDR1 SQVTM, CDR2 ANQGSEA. CDR3 length: 16 residues. This CDR3 is CSAWTSGRKSYNEQFF. The CDR3, as DNA: TGCAGCGCCTGGACTAGCGGGAGAAAATCCTACAATGAGCAGTTCTTC.

This chain uses TRBV6-6 with TRBJ2-1, with D perhaps matching TRBD2 (6 bases). The V gene lost 6 bases and the J gene lost 0 bases, with 12 bases spanning the gap. The CDR3 has 15 amino acids. Germline CDR1 and CDR2: MNHNY and SVGAGI (reference sequence). The CDR3 DNA reads TGTGCCAGCAGCCACCGGGGGACCTCCTACAATGAGCAGTTCTTC. Translated, it gives CASSHRGTSYNEQFF.

The chain recombines TRBV6-2 or TRBV6-3 with TRBJ2-7; 8 bases match TRBD2. V shed 5 bases, J shed 12 bases, and the junction held 15 bases outside the gene matches. Germline CDR1 MNHEY, CDR2 SVGEGT. The CDR3 extends over 14 amino acids. The DNA for the CDR3 is TGTGCCAGCAGTACGCGGCTAGCGGGCTCTACGCGGTACGTC. It translates to CASSTRLAGSTRYV.

V gene TRBV5-1 combines with J gene TRBJ1-1; D is possibly TRBD1 (6 bases). Between the trimmed V and J ends, which lost 0 bases and 1 base, there was a span of 7 bases. The CDR3 has 14 residues. Germline CDR1 SGHRS, CDR2 YFSETQ. Written as DNA, the CDR3 is TGCGCCAGCAGCTTGGAACAGGGGAACACTGAAGCTTTCTTT. As protein: CASSLEQGNTEAFF.

This rearrangement joins TRBV7-2 to TRBJ2-5, with 7 bases fitting TRBD2. The trim removed 5 bases at V and 5 bases at J, leaving 11 bases unmatched. Germline V gene sequence: CDR1 SGHTA, CDR2 FQGNSA. The CDR3 is made up of 15 amino acids. The CDR3 sequence: CASSLNRWGGETQYF. DNA of the CDR3: TGTGCCAGCAGCCTCAACAGGTGGGGAGGGGAGACCCAGTACTTC.

This rearrangement joins TRBV6-6 to TRBJ2-3, with 7 positions matching TRBD2. The CDR3 covers 14 residues. V trimming: 5 bases; J trimming: 0 bases; junction bases outside the gene matches: 2. CDR1 is MNHNY and CDR2 is SVGAGI in the germline V gene (reference sequence). The CDR3 sequence: CASSRGGSTDTQYF. Written as DNA, the CDR3 is TGTGCCAGCAGTCGGGGAGGGAGCACAGATACGCAGTATTTT.

This chain joins TRBV6-5 and TRBJ2-5; D not resolved. The CDR3 runs to 13 residues. CDR1 and CDR2 from the germline V gene are MNHEY and SVGAGI. V dropped 6 bases and J dropped 4 bases, with 12 bases sitting between them. The CDR3 reads CASRRPGTETQYF. The CDR3 DNA is TGTGCCAGCAGGCGGCCGGGTACAGAGACCCAGTACTTC.

This clone was recorded once. The chain joins TRBV9 to TRBJ2-1, with D maybe TRBD2 (7 bases). CDR1 and CDR2 from the germline V gene are SGDLS and YYNGEE. Between the trimmed V and J ends, which lost 4 bases and 7 bases, there was a span of 30 bases. This CDR3 spans 19 amino acids. This CDR3 reads CASSPSVGGGLSSRNEQFF. The CDR3 DNA is TGTGCCAGCAGCCCCTCCGTAGGGGGGGGACTCTCCTCGAGAAATGAGCAGTTCTTC.

This clone has only one observation. V usage is TRBV6-5 and J usage is TRBJ2-5; TRBD2 matches at 11 bases. This CDR3 contains 13 residues. Looked up from germline, CDR1 is MNHEY and CDR2 is SVGAGI. J gave up 4 bases and V 11 bases, and 6 bases lay outside the gene matches. The CDR3 bases are TGTGCCGTACTTAGCGGGGGGGGAGAGACCCAGTACTTC. It yields the protein CAVLSGGGETQYF.

The chain has TRBV9 and TRBJ1-1; a possible D gene is TRBD1 (6 bases). CDR1 SGDLS and CDR2 YYNGEE come from the germline V gene. This CDR3 is built from 13 residues. The ends were cut back, 4 bases at V and 4 bases at J, with 11 bases in the middle. The CDR3 protein is CASSYKGGTEAFF. The CDR3 DNA reads TGTGCCAGCAGCTATAAAGGGGGCACTGAAGCTTTCTTT.

This chain connects TRBV7-2 to TRBJ1-1, with TRBD1 as a possible D gene (6 bases). Germline V gene data show CDR1 as SGHTA and CDR2 as FQGNSA. V was shortened by 1 base and J by 8 bases, with 20 bases between the two germline ends. The CDR3 totals 16 residues. The CDR3 region is CASSLVRLGQGAEAFF. CDR3 nucleotide sequence: TGTGCCAGCAGCTTAGTCCGGTTGGGACAAGGCGCGGAAGCTTTCTTT.

The chain is built from TRBV25-1 and TRBJ1-6, with 11 bases matching TRBD1. J was trimmed by 2 bases and V by 10 bases; bases with no gene match: 4. The CDR3 spans 15 residues. In germline, CDR1 is MGHDK, CDR2 SYGVNS. CDR3 DNA sequence: TGTGCCACGCGGACAGGGGGCGCCTATAATTCACCCCTCCACTTT. Residues: CATRTGGAYNSPLHF. Looking up the rest from reference TRBV25-1 and TRBJ1-6 gives the full variable domain: EADIYQTPRYLVIGTGKKITLECSQTMGHDKMYWYQQDPGMELHLIHYSYGVNSTEKGDLSSESTVSRIRTEHFPLTLESARPSHTSQYLCATRTGGAYNSPLHFGNGTRLTVT.

The chain links TRBV9 to TRBJ2-1; 7 bases are shared with TRBD2. Per the germline V gene, CDR1 is SGDLS and CDR2 is YYNGEE. With 0 bases clipped from V and 7 bases from J, the junction kept 4 bases outside the gene matches. CDR3 length equals 14 residues. In DNA, the CDR3 is TGTGCCAGCAGCGTAGGAGGGGAGGGGAATGAGCAGTTCTTC. Its protein product is CASSVGGEGNEQFF.

V and J are TRBV7-9 and TRBJ1-1; TRBD1 is a possible D gene (5 bases). CDR1 and CDR2 from the germline V gene are SEHNR and FQNEAQ (reference sequence). Deletions cut 5 bases from V and 7 bases from J, with 14 bases between. The CDR3 contains 13 residues. The CDR3 reads CASSLTGHREAFF. As DNA, the CDR3 is TGTGCCAGCAGCCTCACTGGACATCGTGAAGCTTTCTTT.

The DNA for the CDR3 is TGTGCCAGCAGTACTTCCGGGACAGGGAACGAAAAACTGTTTTTT. Its translation is CASSTSGTGNEKLFF. This sequence joins TRBV25-1 and TRBJ1-4, with 9 bases matching TRBD1. Trimming took 5 bases from V and 8 from J; bases not matched to a gene: 9. The CDR3 runs to 15 residues. Germline CDR1 reads MGHDK; CDR2 reads SYGVNS.

The gene calls are TRBV3-1 (or the pseudogene TRBV3-2) and TRBJ2-7, with 7 bases aligning to TRBD2. With V trimmed by 2 bases and J by 5 bases, 9 bases remained unmatched. CDR3 length: 15 amino acids. Germline V gives CDR1 LGHDT, CDR2 YNNKEL (reference sequence). The CDR3 DNA reads TGTGCCAGCAGCCAATGGGTGCGGGAGTACCACGAGCAGTACGTC. Protein sequence: CASSQWVREYHEQYV.

This chain connects TRBV11-3 to TRBJ1-6; TRBD1 matches 7 bases. This CDR3 has 17 residues. The junction had 9 bases not matched to a gene; V was cut back by 7 bases and J by 0 bases. Germline CDR1 SGHNT, CDR2 YENEEA. The CDR3 region is CASTIWDSYSYNSPLHF. In nucleotides, the CDR3 is TGTGCCAGCACGATATGGGACAGTTACTCCTATAATTCACCCCTCCACTTT.

The chain couples TRBV6-5 to TRBJ2-5; TRBD1 agrees at 9 bases. Germline CDR1 and CDR2: MNHEY and SVGAGI. Losses at the gene ends were 2 bases for V and 6 bases for J; bases not matched to a gene: 4. The length of the CDR3 is 14 residues. The CDR3, as DNA: TGTGCCAGCAGTTACCTGGACAGGGGACAGACCCAGTACTTC. It encodes CASSYLDRGQTQYF.

The J gene is TRBJ1-4, the V gene TRBV7-9, with TRBD1 matching over 12 bases. Germline V lookup: CDR1 SEHNR, CDR2 FQNEAQ (reference sequence). The ends lost 10 bases at V and 8 bases at J; junction bases unmatched: 5. The CDR3 is 13 residues long. For the CDR3, the DNA is TGTGCCACCGGGACAGGGGGCCGCGAAAAACTGTTTTTT. It translates to CATGTGGREKLFF.

The chain links TRBV27 to TRBJ1-5, with 7 nucleotides matching TRBD1. Unmatched junction bases numbered 2, after V lost 3 bases and J lost 0 bases. There are 15 residues in the CDR3. Germline V gene lookup returns CDR1 MNHEY and CDR2 SMNVEV (reference sequence). The DNA for the CDR3 is TGTGCCAGCAGTTTTGGGACAGATAGCAATCAGCCCCAGCATTTT. Encoded protein: CASSFGTDSNQPQHF.

This clone has only one observation. The gene calls are TRBV6-1 and TRBJ1-5, with unresolved D. The CDR3 is 13 amino acids. CDR1 and CDR2 from the germline V gene are MNHNS and SASEGT. Trimming shortened V by 2 bases and J by 3 bases, and 5 bases separated the two germline ends. The CDR3 protein is CASSESVNQPQHF. The CDR3 coding sequence is TGTGCCAGCAGTGAAAGCGTCAATCAGCCCCAGCATTTT.